This T cell receptor (beta chain) derives from a study of T cell responses to AZD1222 COVID-19 vaccine. Points on this clone: Its antigen is not known.

Produced via immunoSEQ multiplex PCR; TCRdb's table is partial and in-frame only. The profile covers some 120,000 clones, with around 90% appearing a single time and 3.5% to 4.5% taken by the ten largest. Study outcomes and limitations: A rise in Spike-specific TCR breadth and depth followed two AZD1222 doses.

The TCR sequence derives from an adult who received the MenACWY meningococcal vaccine as a control. The starting material was peripheral blood, obtained 28 days after the second dose of the MenACWY control vaccine.

This chain's CDR3 is CASSPYDRGANEKLFF. CDR3 nucleotide sequence: TGTGCCAGCAGTCCCTACGACAGGGGGGCCAATGAAAAACTGTTTTTT. The V call is TRBV28, the J call TRBJ1-4, with TRBD1 matching 9 bases. With V trimmed by 5 bases and J by 5 bases, 9 bases remained unmatched. This CDR3 is 16 amino acids long. CDR1 is MDHEN and CDR2 is SYDVKM in the germline V gene.